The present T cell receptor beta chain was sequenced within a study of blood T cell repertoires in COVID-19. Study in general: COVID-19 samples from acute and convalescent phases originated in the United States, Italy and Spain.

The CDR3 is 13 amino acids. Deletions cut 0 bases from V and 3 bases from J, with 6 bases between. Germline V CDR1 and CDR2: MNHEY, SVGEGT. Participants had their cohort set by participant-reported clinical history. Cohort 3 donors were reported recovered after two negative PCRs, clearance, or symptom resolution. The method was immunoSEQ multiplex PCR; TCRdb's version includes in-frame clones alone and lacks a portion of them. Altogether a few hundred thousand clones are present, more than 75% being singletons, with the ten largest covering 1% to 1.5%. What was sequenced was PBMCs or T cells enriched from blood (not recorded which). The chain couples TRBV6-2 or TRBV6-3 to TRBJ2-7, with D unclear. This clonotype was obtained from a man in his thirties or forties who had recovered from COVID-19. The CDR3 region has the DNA TGTGCCAGCAGTTACTCACGGAGCTACGAGCAGTACTTC. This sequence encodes CASSYSRSYEQYF.